This paragraph covers one TCR beta chain sequence. Some clones are missing from TCRdb's copy, which holds only in-frame ones; the method was immunoSEQ multiplex PCR. The sample includes approximately 110,000 clones, around nine tenths of them seen just once. This entry is derived from a study of control samples from healthy donors and cancer patients. Germline V gene sequence: CDR1 KGHSH, CDR2 LQKENI. The CDR3 consists of 17 residues. V gave up 3 bases and J gave up 0 bases, with 17 bases separating them. The chain combines TRBV18 with TRBJ1-2, with D perhaps matching TRBD1 (6 bases). The material sequenced was blood. This sequence originates from a human donor in good health. The donor label of this sample is uncertain. CDR3 region: CASSPSIQTGTNYGYTF. The CDR3 DNA sequence: TGTGCCAGCTCACCCTCAATTCAGACAGGAACTAACTATGGCTACACCTTC.